This is a list of T cell receptor beta chains from one sample in a study of shared T cell receptors in the human thymus. Some clones are missing from TCRdb's copy, which holds only in-frame ones; the method was immunoSEQ multiplex PCR. The table records roughly 560,000 clones, 70% to 80% of them present only once. The same data also went into a second study, on human thymus T cells.

The specimen sequenced was thymocytes. These receptors all stem from a boy in the first two years of life with a congenital heart defect. Both conserved end residues are part of each CDR3.

V	J	CDR3
TRBV11-2	TRBJ2-7	CASSLVSQGAGEQYF
TRBV6-1	TRBJ2-7	CASRDRGSSYEQYF
TRBV4-1	TRBJ2-7	CASSPLAGGFEQYF
TRBV2	TRBJ2-1	CASSDKGLADYNEQFF
TRBV4-3	TRBJ2-5	CASSRYWTSGQETQYF
TRBV4-3	TRBJ2-3	CASSQDKLAGGEDTQYF
TRBV5-4	TRBJ2-7	CASSPPAGGPREQYF
TRBV28	TRBJ1-4	CASSALPGQGDEKLFF
TRBV30	TRBJ2-3	CAWSARGASGTDTQYF
TRBV18	TRBJ1-5	CASSPRDRGRNQPQHF
TRBV4-3	TRBJ1-1	CASSLTPQGARTEAFF
TRBV30	TRBJ2-1	CAWSVLALAGQNSYNEQFF
TRBV7-6	TRBJ2-3	CASSPLGLAGAPDTQYF
TRBV6-4	TRBJ2-3	CASSDDPGADTQYF
TRBV5-1	TRBJ2-1	CASSWGQGTWGNEQFF
TRBV29-1	TRBJ2-1	CSAKGTGLHEQFF
TRBV18	TRBJ1-2	CASSPPGRAGNYGYTF
TRBV7-2	TRBJ1-3	CASRVTGTPGNTIYF
TRBV5-5	TRBJ2-1	CASSIQGNEQFF
TRBV25-1	TRBJ2-7	CASNGGGLYEQYF
TRBV10-2	TRBJ2-7	CASSDEPPLYEQYF
TRBV30	TRBJ2-3	CAWSVQPRYRGRSTDTQYF
TRBV9	TRBJ1-2	CASNKQGARYGYTF
TRBV4-2	TRBJ2-1	CASSQDSLAGYNEQFF
TRBV21-1	TRBJ1-3	CASRTGRGNTIYF
TRBV7-9	TRBJ2-2	CASSFLSAGELFF
TRBV28	TRBJ1-1	CASSRADGTGDTEAFF
TRBV7-9	TRBJ1-3	CASSPNRAHSGNTIYF
TRBV5-1	TRBJ2-1	CASSFEGVVEQFF
TRBV5-4	TRBJ1-4	CASSPRTEAGDLRNEKLFF
TRBV19	TRBJ2-5	CASSRGEETQYF
TRBV30	TRBJ2-7	CAHSSGSLEQYF
TRBV7-2	TRBJ2-7	CATVESGTAYEQYF
TRBV9	TRBJ1-1	CASSVGFQGEDTEAFF
TRBV19	TRBJ2-7	CASSISQLAKTYEQYF
TRBV28	TRBJ2-7	CASSLCGAGFYEQYF
TRBV15	TRBJ2-7	CATSRDEDSSYEQYF
TRBV28	TRBJ2-5	CASIRRGGSQETQYF
TRBV14	TRBJ2-1	CASSQEGRGNEQFF
TRBV4-3	TRBJ2-1	CASSQAPGTGAYNEQFF
TRBV7-2	TRBJ2-5	CASSQGQQETQYF
TRBV6-1	TRBJ2-5	CASSHTGGLQETQYF
TRBV7-8	TRBJ2-2	CASSLVDREDGELFF
TRBV4-2	TRBJ1-2	CASSHGTSGQVNYGYTF
TRBV6-1	TRBJ2-7	CASSDRYQPYEQYF
TRBV7-2	TRBJ2-5	CASSLGSGTGYRETQYF
TRBV7-2	NA	CASSATRGMSEQYF
TRBV28	TRBJ1-2	CASSPPLGRGTYGYTF
TRBV18	TRBJ1-4	CASSHGGAATNEKLFF
TRBV29-1	TRBJ2-1	CSVGQGCEREGPNEQFF
TRBV28	TRBJ1-1	CASSCGQKNTEAFF